The 10 T cell receptor beta chains below were found in one sample sequenced in a study of blood T cells in healthy people across ages. Together with a sample-barcoded 5' primer, a J-beta primer mix was included in a second PCR lasting about 7 to 11 cycles. TCRdb re-called the 5' RACE reads with MiXCR, one entry per CDR3 protein. The table lists over 500,000 distinct CDR3 sequences, 40% to 65% of them singletons. The sample taken for sequencing was blood. The receptors derive from a woman older than 75 in good health.

This chain links TRBV7-9 with TRBJ1-1, with 7 bases identical to TRBD1. With V trimmed by 3 bases and J by 0 bases, 4 bases remained unmatched. The CDR3 has 15 residues. CDR1 is SEHNR and CDR2 is FQNEAQ in the germline V gene (reference sequence). The CDR3 loop is CASSFLTGLNTEAFF. CDR3 sequence (DNA): TGTGCCAGCAGCTTCTTGACAGGGTTGAACACTGAAGCTTTCTTT.

J is TRBJ2-4 and V is TRBV18, with no clear D. The J call may be faulty, since TRBJ2-7 better matches the DNA end. This CDR3 contains 15 residues. Germline V CDR1 and CDR2: KGHSH, LQKENI. CDR3 coding DNA: TGTGCCAGCTCACTACAGACCCCACCGTTCGACGAGCAGTACTTC. Translating gives CASSLQTPPFDEQYF.

This clonotype was detected ten times or more. The rearrangement joins TRBV12-3 or TRBV12-4 to TRBJ1-2; 10 bases line up with TRBD1. V was pared by 5 bases and J by 5 bases, with 8 bases of the junction left unmatched. The CDR3 covers 15 residues. In DNA, the CDR3 is TGTGCCAGCAGTACTCGGACAGGGGGGCGGTATGGCTACACCTTC. Its protein product is CASSTRTGGRYGYTF.

As for this clonotype: With a much larger clone just one base away, this may be a read error. The rearrangement links TRBV3-1 to TRBJ2-7; perhaps TRBD2 as D (6 bases). CDR3 size: 13 residues. V dropped 8 bases and J dropped 0 bases, with 11 bases sitting between them. Germline V gene sequence: CDR1 LGHDT, CDR2 YNNKEL (reference sequence). CDR3 nucleotide sequence: TGTGCCAGCCGGGACTGGAACTCCTACGAGCAGTACTTC. It yields the protein CASRDWNSYEQYF.

This chain joins TRBV28 and TRBJ2-3; D possibly corresponds to TRBD2 (6 bases). The V gene lost 7 bases and the J gene lost 3 bases, with 11 bases spanning the gap. The CDR3 length is 13 residues. Germline V gives CDR1 MDHEN, CDR2 SYDVKM. The CDR3 DNA reads TGTGCCAGCATTCTTAGCGGAACAGATACGCAGTATTTT. The encoded protein is CASILSGTDTQYF.

The chain recombines TRBV7-2 with TRBJ2-1; D unclear. In germline, CDR1 is SGHTA, CDR2 FQGNSA. The CDR3 runs to 15 residues. V dropped 1 base and J dropped 4 bases, with 11 bases sitting between them. In DNA form, the CDR3 reads TGTGCCAGCAGCTTAGGTACTGGCTATTACAATGAGCAGTTCTTC. Translating gives CASSLGTGYYNEQFF. Filled out from reference TRBV7-2 and TRBJ2-1, the complete variable domain reads GAGVSQSPSNKVTEKGKDVELRCDPISGHTALYWYRQSLGQGLEFLIYFQGNSAPDKSGLPSDRFSAERTGGSVSTLTIQRTQQEDSAVYLCASSLGTGYYNEQFFGPGTRLTVL.

This clonotype was counted many times. The V call is TRBV5-1, the J call TRBJ2-3, with D possibly matching TRBD1 (5 bases). The length of the CDR3 is 12 residues. CDR1 is SGHRS and CDR2 is YFSETQ in the germline V gene. V was clipped by 4 bases and J by 8 bases, with 11 bases between them. CDR3 sequence reads: CASSHTQGTQYF. The CDR3 DNA reads as TGCGCCAGCAGCCATACCCAGGGTACGCAGTATTTT.

With respect to this clonotype: A read error is possible here, since a much larger clone lies one base away. CDR3 residues: CASSEAAPATDTQYF. Written as DNA, the CDR3 is TGTGCCAGCAGTGAGGCTGCACCGGCCACAGATACGCAGTATTTT. This rearrangement joins TRBV2 to TRBJ2-3; D ambiguous. This CDR3 is built from 15 residues. Germline V gene sequence: CDR1 SNHLY, CDR2 FYNNEI. The V and J ends lost 3 bases and 2 bases respectively, with 12 bases between them. The full variable domain, completed using reference TRBV2 and TRBJ2-3, is EPEVTQTPSHQVTQMGQEVILRCVPISNHLYFYWYRQILGQKVEFLVSFYNNEISEKSEIFDDQFSVERPDGSNFTLKIRSTKLEDSAMYFCASSEAAPATDTQYFGPGTRLTVL.

This chain uses TRBV28 with TRBJ2-7; 7 bases line up with TRBD1. J was trimmed by 5 bases and V by 1 base; bases with no gene match: 2. CDR1 is MDHEN and CDR2 is SYDVKM in the germline V gene. This CDR3 is built from 13 residues. CDR3: CASSLFRGNEQYF. The CDR3 DNA is TGTGCCAGCAGTTTATTCAGGGGGAACGAGCAGTACTTC.

The chain employs TRBV20-1 and TRBJ2-7; no reliable D call. V lost 5 bases and J lost 2, with 13 bases in between. The CDR3 is 13 residues long. The germline CDR1 and CDR2 sequences are DFQATT and SNEGSKA (reference sequence). Written as DNA, the CDR3 is TGCAGTGCTTCGGCCGGGCCTCCCTACGAGCAGTACTTC. Protein: CSASAGPPYEQYF.